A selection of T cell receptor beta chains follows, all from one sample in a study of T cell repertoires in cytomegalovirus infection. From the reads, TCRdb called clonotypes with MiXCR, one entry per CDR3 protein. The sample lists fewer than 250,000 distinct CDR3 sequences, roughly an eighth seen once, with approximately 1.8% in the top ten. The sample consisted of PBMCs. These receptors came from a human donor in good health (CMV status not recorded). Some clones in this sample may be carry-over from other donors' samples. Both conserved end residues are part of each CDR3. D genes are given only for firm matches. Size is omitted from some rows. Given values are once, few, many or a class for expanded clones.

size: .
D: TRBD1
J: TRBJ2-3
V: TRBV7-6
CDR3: CASSTDRGLTDTQYF
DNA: TGTGCCAGCAGCACAGACAGGGGCCTCACAGATACGCAGTATTTT

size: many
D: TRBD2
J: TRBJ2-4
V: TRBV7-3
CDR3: CASSPSGAKNIQYF
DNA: TGTGCCAGCAGCCCTAGCGGAGCCAAAAACATTCAGTACTTC

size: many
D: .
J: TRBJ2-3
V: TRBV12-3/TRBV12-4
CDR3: CASTITGTQYF
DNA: TGTGCCAGCACAATTACCGGTACGCAGTATTTT

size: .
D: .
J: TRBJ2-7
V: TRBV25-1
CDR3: CASSEYPTGQGGKLYEQYF
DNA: TGTGCCAGCAGTGAATACCCCACCGGACAGGGAGGGAAGTTATACGAGCAGTACTTC

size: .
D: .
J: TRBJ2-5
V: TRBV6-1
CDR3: CASSQSAETQYF
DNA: TGTGCCAGCAGTCAGAGCGCTGAGACCCAGTACTTC

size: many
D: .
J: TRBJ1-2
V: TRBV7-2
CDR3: CASSYFPESYGYTF
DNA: TGTGCCAGCAGCTATTTCCCGGAAAGCTATGGCTACACCTTC

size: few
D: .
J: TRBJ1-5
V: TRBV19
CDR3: CASSMRGQPQHF
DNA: TGTGCCAGTAGTATGAGAGGACAGCCCCAGCATTTT

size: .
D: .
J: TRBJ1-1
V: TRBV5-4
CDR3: CASRPVPQNTEAFF
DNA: TGTGCCAGCAGGCCCGTCCCCCAGAACACTGAAGCTTTCTTT

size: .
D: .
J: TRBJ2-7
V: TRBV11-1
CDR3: CASSLVPRGEQYF
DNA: TGTGCCAGCAGCTTAGTCCCTAGGGGCGAGCAGTACTTC

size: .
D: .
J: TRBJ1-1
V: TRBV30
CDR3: CAWTTTNTEAFF
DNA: TGTGCCTGGACGACAACCAACACTGAAGCTTTCTTT

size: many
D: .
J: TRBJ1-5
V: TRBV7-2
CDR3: CASSLPDRSGGNQPQHF
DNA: TGTGCCAGCAGCCTCCCGGACCGAAGCGGCGGCAATCAGCCCCAGCATTTT

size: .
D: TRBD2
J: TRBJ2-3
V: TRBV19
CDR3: CASSRSSGRLDTQYF
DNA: TGTGCCAGTAGTAGATCGAGCGGGAGGTTAGATACGCAGTATTTT

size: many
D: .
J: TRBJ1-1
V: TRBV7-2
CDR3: CASSLIGNTEAFF
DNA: TGTGCCAGCAGCTTGATCGGGAACACTGAAGCTTTCTTT

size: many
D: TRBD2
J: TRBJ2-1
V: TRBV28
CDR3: CASSSTVAGANEQFF
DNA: TGTGCCAGCAGTTCCACCGTAGCGGGAGCCAATGAGCAGTTCTTC

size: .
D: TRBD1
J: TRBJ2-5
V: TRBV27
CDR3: CASSQRQGTQETQYF
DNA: TGTGCCAGCAGTCAGAGACAGGGGACACAAGAGACCCAGTACTTC

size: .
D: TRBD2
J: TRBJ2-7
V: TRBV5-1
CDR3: CASSGGDLLAGSYEQYF
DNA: TGCGCCAGCAGCGGCGGGGATCTGCTAGCGGGCTCCTACGAGCAGTACTTC

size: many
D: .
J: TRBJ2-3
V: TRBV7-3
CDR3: CASSLEGGTFYTQYF
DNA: TGTGCCAGCAGCTTAGAAGGCGGGACTTTTTATACGCAGTATTTT

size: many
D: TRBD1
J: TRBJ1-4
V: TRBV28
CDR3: CASRQTGDNEKLFF
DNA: TGTGCCAGCAGACAAACAGGGGATAATGAAAAACTGTTTTTT

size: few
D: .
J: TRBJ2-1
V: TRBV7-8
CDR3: CASTWDSYNEQFF
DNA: TGTGCCAGCACCTGGGACTCCTACAATGAGCAGTTCTTC

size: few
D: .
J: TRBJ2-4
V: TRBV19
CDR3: CASSQRDWGDIQYF
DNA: TGTGCCAGTAGCCAACGGGACTGGGGCGACATTCAGTACTTC

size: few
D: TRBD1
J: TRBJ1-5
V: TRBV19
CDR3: CASSPGTGGYPQHF
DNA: TGTGCCAGTAGTCCCGGGACAGGGGGCTATCCCCAGCATTTT

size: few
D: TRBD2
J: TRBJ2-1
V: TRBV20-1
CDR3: CSARLPGLAGAPYNEQFF
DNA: TGCAGTGCTAGGCTCCCCGGACTAGCGGGAGCCCCCTACAATGAGCAGTTCTTC

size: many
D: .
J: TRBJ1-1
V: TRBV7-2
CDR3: CASSLGAPNTEAFF
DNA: TGTGCCAGCAGCTTAGGTGCGCCGAACACTGAAGCTTTCTTT

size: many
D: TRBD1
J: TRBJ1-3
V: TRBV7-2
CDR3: CASSPPMRGLAGNTIYF
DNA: TGTGCCAGCAGCCCCCCCATGAGGGGGCTGGCTGGAAACACCATATATTTT

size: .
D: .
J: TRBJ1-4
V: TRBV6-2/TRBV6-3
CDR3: CASSSTPGRRVNEKLFF
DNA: TGTGCCAGCAGCTCGACTCCTGGACGCCGGGTTAATGAAAAACTGTTTTTT

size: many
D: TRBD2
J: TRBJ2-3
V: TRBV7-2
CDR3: CASSLRGGLTDTQYF
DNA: TGTGCCAGCAGCTTGCGGGGGGGCCTCACAGATACGCAGTATTTT

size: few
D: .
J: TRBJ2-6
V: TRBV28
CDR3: CASSFRSSGANVLTF
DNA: TGTGCCAGCAGTTTCCGAAGCTCTGGGGCCAACGTCCTGACTTTC

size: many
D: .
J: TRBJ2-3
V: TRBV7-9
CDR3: CASKGTTDTQYF
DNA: TGTGCCAGCAAAGGGACCACAGATACGCAGTATTTT

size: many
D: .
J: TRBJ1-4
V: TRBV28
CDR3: CASSPTGGTNEKLFF
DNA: TGTGCCAGCAGCCCGACAGGAGGGACTAATGAAAAACTGTTTTTT

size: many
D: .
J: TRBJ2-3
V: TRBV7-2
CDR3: CASSLATLKNTQYF
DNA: TGTGCCAGCAGCTTAGCGACCCTTAAAAATACGCAGTATTTT

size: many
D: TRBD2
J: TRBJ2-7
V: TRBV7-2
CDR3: CASSLLAGAYEQYF
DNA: TGTGCCAGCAGCCTACTAGCGGGAGCCTACGAGCAGTACTTC

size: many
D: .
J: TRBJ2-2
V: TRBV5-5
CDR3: CASELLDTPRTGELFF
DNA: TGTGCCAGCGAATTGTTAGACACCCCGCGCACCGGGGAGCTGTTTTTT

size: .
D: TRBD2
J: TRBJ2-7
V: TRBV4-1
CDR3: CASSQGIVTSGRIYEQYF
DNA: TGCGCCAGCAGCCAAGGAATAGTGACTAGCGGGAGAATTTACGAGCAGTACTTC

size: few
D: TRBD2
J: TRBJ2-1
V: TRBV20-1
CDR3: CSARDPLREGDYNEQFF
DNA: TGCAGTGCTAGAGACCCTCTGCGGGAGGGGGACTACAATGAGCAGTTCTTC

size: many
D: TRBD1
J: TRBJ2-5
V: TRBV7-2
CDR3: CASSLQGVVQETQYF
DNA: TGTGCCAGCAGCCTCCAGGGGGTCGTCCAAGAGACCCAGTACTTC

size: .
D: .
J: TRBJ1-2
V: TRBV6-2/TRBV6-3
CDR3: CASSDLRTYLHYGYTF
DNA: TGTGCCAGCAGCGACCTTCGAACCTACCTCCACTATGGCTACACCTTC

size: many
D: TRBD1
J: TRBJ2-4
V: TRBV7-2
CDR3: CASSLRRSGGNIQYF
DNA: TGTGCCAGCAGCTTAAGGCGGTCAGGGGGAAACATTCAGTACTTC

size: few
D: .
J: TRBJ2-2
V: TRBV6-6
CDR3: CASSSYLGTGELFF
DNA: TGTGCCAGCAGTTCCTACCTGGGCACCGGGGAGCTGTTTTTT

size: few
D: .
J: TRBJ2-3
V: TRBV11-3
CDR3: CASSMGRSVSTDTQYF
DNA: TGTGCCAGCAGTATGGGACGGAGCGTTAGCACAGATACGCAGTATTTT

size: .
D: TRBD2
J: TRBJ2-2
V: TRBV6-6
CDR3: CASSYPGGKNRELFF
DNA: TGTGCCAGCAGTTATCCGGGGGGGAAAAACCGGGAGCTGTTTTTT

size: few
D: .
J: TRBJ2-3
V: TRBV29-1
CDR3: CSVLFPDTQYF
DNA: TGCAGCGTTTTATTCCCAGATACGCAGTATTTT

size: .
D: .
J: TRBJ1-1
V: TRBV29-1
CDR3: CSGTVANTEAFF
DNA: TGCAGCGGAACGGTAGCGAACACTGAAGCTTTCTTT

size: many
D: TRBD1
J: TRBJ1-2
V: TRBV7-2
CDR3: CASSLAATGVYGYTF
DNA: TGTGCCAGCAGCTTAGCCGCGACAGGGGTTTATGGCTACACCTTC

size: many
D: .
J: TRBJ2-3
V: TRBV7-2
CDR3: CASSSFTDTQYF
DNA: TGTGCCAGCAGCTCATTCACAGATACGCAGTATTTT

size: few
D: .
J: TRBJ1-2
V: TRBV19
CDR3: CASTPGTSYGYTF
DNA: TGTGCCAGTACTCCCGGGACATCTTATGGCTACACCTTC

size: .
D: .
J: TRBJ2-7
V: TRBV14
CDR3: CASSQDWGAEAYF
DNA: TGTGCCAGCAGCCAAGATTGGGGGGCGGAGGCGTACTTC

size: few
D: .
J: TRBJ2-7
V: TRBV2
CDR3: CASSEFQAYEQYF
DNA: TGTGCCAGCAGTGAGTTTCAGGCCTACGAGCAGTACTTC

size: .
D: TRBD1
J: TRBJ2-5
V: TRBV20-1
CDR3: CSADRGQGAQYF
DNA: TGCAGTGCGGACAGGGGGCAAGGGGCCCAGTACTTC